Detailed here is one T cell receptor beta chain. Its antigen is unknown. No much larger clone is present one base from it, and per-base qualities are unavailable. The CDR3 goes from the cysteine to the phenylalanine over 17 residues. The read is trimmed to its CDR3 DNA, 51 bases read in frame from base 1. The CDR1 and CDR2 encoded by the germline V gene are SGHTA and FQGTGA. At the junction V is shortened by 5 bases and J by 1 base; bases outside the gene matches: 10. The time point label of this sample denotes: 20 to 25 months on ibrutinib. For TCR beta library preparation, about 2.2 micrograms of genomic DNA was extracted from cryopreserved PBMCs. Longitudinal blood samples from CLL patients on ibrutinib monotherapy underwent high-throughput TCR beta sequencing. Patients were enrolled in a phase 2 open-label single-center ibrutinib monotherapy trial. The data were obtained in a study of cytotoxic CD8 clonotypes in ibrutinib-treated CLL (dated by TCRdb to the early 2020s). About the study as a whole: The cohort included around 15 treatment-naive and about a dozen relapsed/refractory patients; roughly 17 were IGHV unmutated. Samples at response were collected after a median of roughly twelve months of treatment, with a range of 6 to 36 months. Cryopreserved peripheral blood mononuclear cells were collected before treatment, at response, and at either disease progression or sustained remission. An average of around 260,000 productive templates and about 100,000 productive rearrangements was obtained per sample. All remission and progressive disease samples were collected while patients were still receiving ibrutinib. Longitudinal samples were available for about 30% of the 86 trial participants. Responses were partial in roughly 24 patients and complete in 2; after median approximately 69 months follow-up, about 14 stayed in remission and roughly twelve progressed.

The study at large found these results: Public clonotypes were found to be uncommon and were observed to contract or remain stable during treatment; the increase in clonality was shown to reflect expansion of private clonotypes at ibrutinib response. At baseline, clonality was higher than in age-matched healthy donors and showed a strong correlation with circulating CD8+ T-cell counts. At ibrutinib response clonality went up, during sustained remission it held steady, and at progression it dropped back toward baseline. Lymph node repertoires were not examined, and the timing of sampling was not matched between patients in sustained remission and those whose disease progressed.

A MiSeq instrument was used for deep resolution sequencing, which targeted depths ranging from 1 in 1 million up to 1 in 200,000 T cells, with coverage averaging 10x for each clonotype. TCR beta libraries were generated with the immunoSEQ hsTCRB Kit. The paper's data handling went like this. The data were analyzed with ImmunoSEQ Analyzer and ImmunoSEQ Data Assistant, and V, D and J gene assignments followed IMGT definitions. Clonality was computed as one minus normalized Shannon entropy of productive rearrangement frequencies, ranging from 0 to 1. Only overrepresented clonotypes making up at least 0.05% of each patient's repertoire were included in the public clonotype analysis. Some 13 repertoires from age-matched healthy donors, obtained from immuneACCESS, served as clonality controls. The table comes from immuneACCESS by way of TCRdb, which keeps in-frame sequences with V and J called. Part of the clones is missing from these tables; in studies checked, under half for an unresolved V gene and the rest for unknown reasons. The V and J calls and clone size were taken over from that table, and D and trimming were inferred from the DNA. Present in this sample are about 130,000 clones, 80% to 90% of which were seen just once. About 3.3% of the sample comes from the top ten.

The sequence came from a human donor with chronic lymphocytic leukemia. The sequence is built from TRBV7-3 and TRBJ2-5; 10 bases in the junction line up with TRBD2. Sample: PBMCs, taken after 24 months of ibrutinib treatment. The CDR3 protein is CASSPGRLAGAQETQYF. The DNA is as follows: TGTGCCAGCAGCCCTGGGCGGCTAGCGGGGGCCCAAGAGACCCAGTACTTC.